The rows below give T cell receptor beta chains drawn from one sample of a study of T cell changes during pregnancy in multiple sclerosis. The repertoire was sequenced with immunoSEQ multiplex PCR; TCRdb's copy has only in-frame clones and lacks some. Of around 100,000 clones listed, 90% are singletons. The sample here was peripheral blood, taken in the second trimester of pregnancy. These receptors were obtained from a female donor in good health, enrolled as a control in a pregnancy study. Both conserved end residues are part of each CDR3. The order of the fields is D gene, V gene, clone size, J gene, CDR3 protein, CDR3 DNA. The D gene is left open where the match is weak. Size is omitted from some rows. Given values are once, few, many or a class for expanded clones.

.,TRBV10-1,once,TRBJ1-5,CASRGPSSNQPQHF,TGCGCCAGCAGGGGGCCCTCCTCCAATCAGCCCCAGCATTTT
TRBD2,TRBV7-9,.,TRBJ2-7,CASSLARGTEQYF,TGTGCCAGCAGCTTAGCGCGGGGGACCGAGCAGTACTTC
.,TRBV19,few,TRBJ1-1,CAVRGGTHRLNTEAFF,TGTGCCGTCCGGGGTGGGACACACAGGTTGAACACTGAAGCTTTCTTT
TRBD1,TRBV28,.,TRBJ1-2,CASSLVGRTGGRGYTF,TGTGCCAGCAGTTTAGTCGGCAGGACAGGGGGCCGTGGCTACACCTTC
.,TRBV7-2,.,TRBJ1-1,CASTFNGGTEAFF,TGTGCCAGCACCTTTAACGGGGGCACTGAAGCTTTCTTT
.,TRBV4-3,.,TRBJ2-1,CASSQERKDEQFF,TGCGCCAGCAGCCAAGAGCGGAAGGATGAGCAGTTCTTC
TRBD2,TRBV2,.,TRBJ2-1,CASSEATSGNEQFF,TGTGCCAGCAGTGAAGCCACTAGCGGGAATGAGCAGTTCTTC
.,TRBV5-6,.,TRBJ2-7,CASSLAQLEQYF,TGTGCCAGCAGCTTGGCTCAACTCGAGCAGTACTTC
TRBD1,TRBV7-2,.,TRBJ1-6,CASSPRTGTYNSPLHF,TGTGCCAGCAGCCCCCGGACAGGGACATATAATTCACCCCTCCACTTT
TRBD1,TRBV7-2,.,TRBJ1-5,CASSSDREGNQPQHF,TGTGCCAGCAGCTCCGACAGGGAGGGCAATCAGCCCCAGCATTTT
TRBD2,TRBV27,.,TRBJ2-1,CASSLSGSSYNEQFF,TGTGCCAGCAGTTTAAGCGGGAGCTCCTACAATGAGCAGTTCTTC
TRBD1,TRBV14,.,TRBJ1-4,CASSQGRGLGTEKLFF,TGTGCCAGCAGCCAAGGGAGGGGGCTAGGAACCGAAAAACTGTTTTTT
.,TRBV19,few,TRBJ1-2,CATGDWYGYTF,TGTGCCACCGGTGATTGGTATGGCTACACCTTC
TRBD1,TRBV5-4,.,TRBJ2-7,CASSTPTGYEQYF,TGTGCCAGCAGCACCCCGACAGGGTACGAGCAGTACTTC
TRBD2,TRBV7-7,once,TRBJ2-5,CASSLTAGQETQYF,TGTGCCAGCAGCTTAACAGCGGGGCAAGAGACCCAGTACTTC
.,TRBV27,.,TRBJ2-7,CASSRKRSGEQYF,TGTGCCAGCAGTCGTAAGCGGTCCGGGGAGCAGTACTTC
TRBD1,TRBV7-9,.,TRBJ2-4,CASSPYPGQGRNIQYF,TGTGCCAGCAGCCCTTACCCCGGACAGGGTCGGAACATTCAGTACTTC
TRBD1,TRBV11-2,.,TRBJ2-1,CASSLGPWTGEGYEQFF,TGTGCCAGCAGCTTAGGTCCCTGGACAGGGGAAGGTTATGAGCAGTTCTTC
TRBD1,TRBV4-1,.,TRBJ1-1,CASSQDGQGGYTEAFF,TGCGCCAGCAGCCAAGACGGACAGGGTGGGTACACTGAAGCTTTCTTT
.,TRBV18,.,TRBJ1-1,CASSGTPNTEAFF,TGTGCCAGCTCCGGGACACCGAACACTGAAGCTTTCTTT
TRBD1,TRBV27,.,TRBJ2-3,CASSTTGAAHNLSTDTQYF,TGTGCCAGCAGTACTACAGGGGCCGCGCATAACCTTAGCACAGATACGCAGTATTTT
.,TRBV18,.,TRBJ2-1,CASSPPNSAGLAVRDEQFF,TGTGCCAGCTCACCACCAAACTCTGCCGGCCTCGCCGTGAGGGATGAGCAGTTCTTC
TRBD2,TRBV10-2,.,TRBJ2-2,CASRGASGRGGGELFF,TGCGCCAGCAGGGGGGCTAGCGGGAGAGGCGGCGGGGAGCTGTTTTTT
TRBD2,TRBV7-7,.,TRBJ2-5,CASSLGGGDQETQYF,TGTGCTAGCAGCTTAGGTGGGGGGGACCAAGAGACCCAGTACTTC
.,TRBV6-5,.,TRBJ1-1,CASSSTTLNTEAFF,TGTGCCAGCAGTTCAACAACCTTGAACACTGAAGCTTTCTTT
.,TRBV5-6,.,TRBJ2-3,CASSLAYRVTFTDTQYF,TGTGCCAGCAGCTTAGCCTACAGGGTGACTTTCACAGATACGCAGTATTTT
.,TRBV14,.,TRBJ2-7,CASRGGGYEQYF,TGTGCCAGCAGAGGCGGCGGCTACGAGCAGTACTTC
TRBD2,TRBV19,.,TRBJ2-1,CASSSGLAVVGEQFF,TGTGCCAGTAGTAGCGGACTAGCGGTTGTCGGTGAGCAGTTCTTC
.,TRBV19,.,TRBJ2-1,CASTPFVGVTYNEQFF,TGTGCCAGTACCCCCTTCGTGGGAGTTACCTACAATGAGCAGTTCTTC
TRBD1,TRBV6-1,.,TRBJ1-5,CASSEGRGRWQPQHF,TGTGCCAGCAGTGAAGGCAGGGGGCGGTGGCAGCCCCAGCATTTT
TRBD1,TRBV9,.,TRBJ2-5,CASSVVTGQTQYF,TGTGCCAGCAGCGTAGTGACAGGGCAGACCCAGTACTTC
.,TRBV9,.,TRBJ1-6,CASSRGDSPLHF,TGTGCCAGCAGCCGCGGGGATTCACCCCTCCACTTT
.,TRBV10-2,.,TRBJ1-3,CASSPSQGIAGNTIYF,TGCGCCAGCAGTCCGTCCCAGGGAATAGCTGGAAACACCATATATTTT
.,TRBV6-5,.,TRBJ2-3,CASSYGWTDTQYF,TGTGCCAGCAGTTACGGCTGGACAGATACGCAGTATTTT
TRBD1,TRBV28,.,TRBJ1-2,CASSPMDRDDGYTF,TGTGCCAGCAGCCCAATGGACAGGGATGATGGCTACACCTTC
.,TRBV5-1,.,TRBJ2-7,CASSFGQTTAYEQYF,TGCGCCAGCAGCTTTGGACAGACAACAGCCTACGAGCAGTACTTC
.,TRBV27,.,TRBJ2-2,CASSTPYRQIGELFF,TGTGCCAGCAGTACCCCTTACAGACAGATCGGGGAGCTGTTTTTT
.,TRBV5-1,.,TRBJ1-2,CASSPQGLYGYTF,TGCGCCAGCAGCCCGCAGGGTCTTTATGGCTACACCTTC
TRBD2,TRBV11-3,.,TRBJ2-3,CASSPRGSQAKPGGDTQYF,TGTGCCAGCAGCCCGAGAGGGTCACAGGCCAAACCGGGGGGTGATACGCAGTATTTT
TRBD1,TRBV5-1,.,TRBJ1-2,CASSLGTGGTYGYTF,TGCGCCAGCAGCCTTGGGACAGGGGGTACCTATGGCTACACCTTC
.,TRBV6-5,.,TRBJ1-1,CASRGGGPNTEAFF,TGTGCCAGCCGGGGCGGGGGGCCGAACACTGAAGCTTTCTTT
.,TRBV6-5,.,TRBJ1-3,CASRRTSGNTIYF,TGTGCCAGCAGACGGACTTCTGGAAACACCATATATTTT
.,TRBV4-3,.,TRBJ1-1,CASSQDLHANTEAFF,TGCGCCAGCAGCCAAGATTTACACGCGAACACTGAAGCTTTCTTT
TRBD2,TRBV28,.,TRBJ2-3,CGIGREEVSTDTQYF,TGTGGGATTGGACGGGAGGAGGTCAGCACAGATACGCAGTATTTT
.,TRBV9,.,TRBJ2-3,CASSVSGDTQYF,TGTGCCAGCAGCGTCAGCGGGGATACGCAGTATTTT
.,TRBV4-2,.,TRBJ1-5,CASSQDRDNYQPQHF,TGTGCCAGCAGCCAAGACCGGGACAACTATCAGCCCCAGCATTTT
.,TRBV6-5,.,TRBJ2-1,CASIPHGGSYNEQFF,TGTGCCAGCATCCCTCATGGGGGGTCCTACAATGAGCAGTTCTTC
TRBD1,TRBV2,.,TRBJ1-1,CASSGRTGSNTNTEAFF,TGTGCCAGCAGTGGCCGGACAGGGAGCAACACAAACACTGAAGCTTTCTTT
.,TRBV18,.,TRBJ1-1,CASSPFRGENTEAFF,TGTGCCAGCTCCCCTTTTAGAGGAGAGAACACTGAAGCTTTCTTT
TRBD1,TRBV5-1,.,TRBJ1-1,CASSLVRGTQTNTEAFF,TGCGCCAGCAGCTTGGTCAGGGGGACACAGACTAACACTGAAGCTTTCTTT
.,TRBV6-6,.,TRBJ2-2,CASSYTGDTGELFF,TGTGCCAGCAGTTACACGGGGGACACCGGGGAGCTGTTTTTT
TRBD1,TRBV11-2,.,TRBJ2-5,CASSRDRGSRETQYF,TGTGCCAGCAGCCGGGACAGGGGGTCCCGAGAGACCCAGTACTTC